This passage covers 28 T cell receptor beta chains from one sample sequenced in a study of blood T cells in healthy people across ages. Through a sample-barcoded 5' primer and a J-beta primer mix, a second PCR was run for roughly 7 to 11 cycles. TCRdb re-analysed the 5' RACE reads in MiXCR, keeping a single row per CDR3 protein. Among around 1.1 million distinct CDR3 sequences, 30% to 40% were seen once, and the ten largest hold around 13%. Sequenced material: blood. The receptors were sampled from a man aged 18-30 years in good health.

This clonotype was seen a handful of times. This chain links TRBV4-1 with TRBJ2-5; the D gene is possibly TRBD2 (5 bases). CDR1 MGHRA and CDR2 YSYEKL come from the germline V gene. The CDR3 spans 14 residues. Trimming took off 0 bases at V and 3 bases at J, with 8 bases between the two ends. The CDR3, as DNA: TGCGCCAGCAGCCAAGATCGGCGGGAAGAGACCCAGTACTTC. As protein: CASSQDRREETQYF.

This clonotype was counted between two and nine times. This chain joins TRBV3-1 and TRBJ1-1; D is possibly TRBD1 (5 bases). The V gene lost 3 bases and the J gene lost 1 base, with 12 bases spanning the gap. Germline values: CDR1 LGHDT, CDR2 YNNKEL (reference sequence). The CDR3 spans 15 residues. The CDR3 here is CASSQGLPRNTEAFF. The DNA for the CDR3 is TGTGCCAGCAGCCAGGGACTCCCGAGGAACACTGAAGCTTTCTTT.

The chain couples TRBV6-5 to TRBJ2-7, with no clear D. Per germline, CDR1 MNHEY and CDR2 SVGAGI. The CDR3 runs 18 residues. V was shortened by 2 bases and J by 2 bases, with 22 bases between the two germline ends. The DNA for the CDR3 is TGTGCCAGCAGTTACACACGACATCCGCTCCGGGTTACCTACGAGCAGTACTTC. Translation gives CASSYTRHPLRVTYEQYF.

In its sample, this clonotype was seen a few times. The chain has TRBV2 and TRBJ1-1; 7 nucleotides line up with TRBD1. V was clipped by 9 bases and J by 5 bases; unmatched bases: 6. The CDR3 totals 12 residues. From germline, CDR1 is SNHLY and CDR2 FYNNEI. CDR3 coding DNA: TGTGCCAGGGGGGAACAGGGGACTGAAGCTTTCTTT. Amino acid sequence: CARGEQGTEAFF.

This clonotype was recorded a few times. The V gene is TRBV7-9, the J gene TRBJ1-2; D is undetermined. The CDR3 length is 14 residues. The V and J ends lost 3 bases and 4 bases respectively, with 12 bases between them. Germline V gives CDR1 SEHNR, CDR2 FQNEAQ (reference sequence). The CDR3 is CASSFDGRGYGYTF. For the CDR3, the DNA is TGTGCCAGCAGCTTTGATGGCAGAGGCTATGGCTACACCTTC.

J is TRBJ2-5 and V is TRBV12-3 or TRBV12-4; 12 bases align to TRBD2. The DNA matches TRBJ2-4 better at its end, which makes the J call doubtful. The CDR3 contains 17 residues. The CDR3 spells CASSPTSGGWVKNIQYF. CDR3 bases: TGTGCCAGCAGCCCGACTAGCGGGGGATGGGTCAAAAACATTCAGTACTTC.

The gene calls are TRBV20-1 and TRBJ1-2; D is possibly TRBD1 (5 bases). This CDR3 has 14 residues. Trimming cost V 5 bases and J 3 bases, with 16 bases left between them. Germline V gives CDR1 DFQATT, CDR2 SNEGSKA (reference sequence). CDR3: CSARPRGTHYGYTF. The CDR3, as DNA: TGCAGTGCTCGTCCCCGAGGGACGCACTATGGCTACACCTTC.

Comment on this clonotype: Since a much larger clone is just one base distant, this may be a read error. The rearrangement uses TRBV2 and TRBJ1-5; the D is unclear. CDR1 is SNHLY, CDR2 FYNNEI, per germline. The CDR3 covers 13 residues. V lost 7 bases to trimming and J lost 0 bases, with 7 bases between them. The CDR3 sequence is CASTLYSNQPQHF. The CDR3 DNA reads as TGTGCCAGCACCCTATATAGCAATCAGCCCCAGCATTTT.

The rearrangement uses TRBV7-9 and TRBJ2-4; D unclear. The J call is doubtful: the DNA matches TRBJ2-5 better. CDR1 is SEHNR and CDR2 is FQNEAQ in the germline V gene (reference sequence). This CDR3 comprises 14 residues. For the CDR3, the DNA is TGTGCCAGCAGAACTGGGAACAGCGAGAGGACCCAGTACTTC. Its translation is CASRTGNSERTQYF.

The sample holds a few counts of this clonotype. The chain combines TRBV2 with TRBJ2-5; 10 bases map to TRBD2. CDR1 and CDR2 (germline): SNHLY, FYNNEI. CDR3 length equals 15 residues. V dropped 6 bases and J dropped 4; count of bases not matched to a gene: 8. Here the CDR3 reads CASRLAGGRSETQYF. In DNA, the CDR3 is TGTGCCAGCAGATTAGCGGGGGGCCGTTCAGAGACCCAGTACTTC.

This clonotype was seen more than once but under ten times. The J gene is TRBJ1-1, the V gene TRBV4-3; D not resolved. Between the trimmed V and J ends, which lost 2 bases and 2 bases, there was a span of 9 bases. Germline assignment: CDR1 LGHNA and CDR2 YSLEER. This CDR3 contains 14 residues. CDR3 coding DNA: TGCGCCAGCAGCCAACGGGATTCAAACACTGAAGCTTTCTTT. Amino acid sequence: CASSQRDSNTEAFF.

A note on this clonotype: At one boundary the junction diverges from the germline segment, which might be a read error. The rearrangement joins TRBV7-2 to TRBJ1-2; TRBD1 is a possible D gene (5 bases). From germline, CDR1 is SGHTA and CDR2 FQGNSA. The CDR3 covers 13 residues. The CDR3 DNA follows: TGTGCCGGCAGCTTAGTAGGGGTGAGGGGCTACACCTTC. Translation gives CAGSLVGVRGYTF. The entire variable domain, with the rest obtained from reference TRBV7-2 and TRBJ1-2, is as follows: GAGVSQSPSNKVTEKGKDVELRCDPISGHTALYWYRQSLGQGLEFLIYFQGNSAPDKSGLPSDRFSAERTGGSVSTLTIQRTQQEDSAVYLCAGSLVGVRGYTFGSGTRLTVV.

J is TRBJ2-5 and V is TRBV7-9, with 10 nucleotides matching TRBD1. CDR1 SEHNR and CDR2 FQNEAQ come from the germline V gene (reference sequence). The junction had 19 bases not matched to a gene; V was cut back by 1 base and J by 11 bases. The CDR3 has 18 residues. This CDR3 reads CASSLEESWGQGYNEQYF. In nucleotides, the CDR3 is TGTGCCAGCAGCTTAGAGGAGTCGTGGGGACAGGGGTACAATGAGCAGTACTTC.

The J gene is TRBJ2-7, the V gene TRBV5-5; the D call may be TRBD1 or TRBD2 (5 bases each). The CDR3 contains 14 residues. Trimming removed 5 bases at V and 0 bases at J, with 12 bases between. CDR1 and CDR2 (germline): SGHKS, YYEKEE (reference sequence). The CDR3: CASRGETSSYEQYF. The CDR3 DNA reads as TGTGCCAGCAGGGGGGAGACAAGCTCCTACGAGCAGTACTTC.

This clonotype was detected only a few times. This rearrangement joins TRBV29-1 to TRBJ2-5, with 9 bases identical to TRBD2. The germline CDR1 and CDR2 sequences are SQVTM and ANQGSEA. The CDR3 is 13 residues long. After removal of 4 bases from V and 5 bases from J, the junction contained 5 bases not matched to a gene. The CDR3 here is CSVAPSGEETQYF. The CDR3 DNA reads TGCAGCGTTGCCCCTAGCGGGGAGGAGACCCAGTACTTC. The whole variable domain, filled in from reference TRBV29-1 and TRBJ2-5, reads SAVISQKPSRDICQRGTSLTIQCQVDSQVTMMFWYRQQPGQSLTLIATANQGSEATYESGFVIDKFPISRPNLTFSTLTVSNMSPEDSSIYLCSVAPSGEETQYFGPGTRLLVL.

This clonotype was seen a handful of times. The V and J genes are TRBV6-5 and TRBJ2-1; no reliable D call. Trimming shortened V by 6 bases and J by 5 bases, and 14 bases separated the two germline ends. CDR3 length equals 14 residues. Germline CDR1 reads MNHEY; CDR2 reads SVGAGI. CDR3 coding DNA: TGTGCCAGCAGCTTGTTCCGTAGGGACAATGAGCAGTTCTTC. Encoded protein: CASSLFRRDNEQFF.

V usage is TRBV4-3 and J usage is TRBJ1-2; 7 positions match TRBD1. Germline lookup yields CDR1 LGHNA and CDR2 YSLEER. The CDR3 has 14 amino acids. Trimming removed 4 bases from V and 8 bases from J; junction bases left unmatched: 10. The CDR3 bases are TGCGCCAGCAGCCCCTTTCCCGGGACAGAGGGCTACACCTTC. Its protein is CASSPFPGTEGYTF.

The J gene is TRBJ2-5, the V gene TRBV20-1; 15 bases are shared with TRBD2. With 5 bases clipped from V and 11 bases from J, the junction kept 18 bases outside the gene matches. The CDR3 has 17 amino acids. CDR1 is DFQATT, CDR2 SNEGSKA, per germline (reference sequence). The CDR3: CSAPPRTSGGAYHEQYF. The CDR3 nucleotides are TGCAGTGCTCCTCCCCGGACTAGCGGGGGGGCGTACCATGAGCAGTACTTC.

The chain couples TRBV20-1 to TRBJ2-5, with TRBD2 matching over 7 bases. The CDR3 is 14 amino acids. The V gene end was trimmed by 2 bases and the J gene end by 4 bases; junction bases not matched to a gene: 7. The germline V gene has CDR1 DFQATT and CDR2 SNEGSKA (reference sequence). CDR3 protein: CSARRLATIETQYF. Written as DNA, the CDR3 is TGCAGTGCTAGAAGACTAGCAACTATAGAGACCCAGTACTTC.

The V gene is TRBV7-8, the J gene TRBJ2-7, with 8 bases lining up with TRBD1. Trimming at V came to 5 bases and at J to 2 bases, leaving 8 bases not matched to a gene. CDR1 is SGHVS and CDR2 is FQNEAQ in the germline V gene. The CDR3 totals 15 residues. The CDR3 spells CASSPRDRIAYEQYF. CDR3 bases: TGTGCCAGCAGCCCCCGGGACAGGATCGCCTACGAGCAGTACTTC. The entire variable domain, with the rest obtained from reference TRBV7-8 and TRBJ2-7, is as follows: GAGVSQSPRYKVAKRGQDVALRCDPISGHVSLFWYQQALGQGPEFLTYFQNEAQLDKSGLPSDRFFAERPEGSVSTLKIQRTQQEDSAVYLCASSPRDRIAYEQYFGPGTRLTVT.

This clonotype was seen more than once but under ten times. The junction shows a germline mismatch at one end, possibly a read error. This chain uses TRBV5-1 with TRBJ1-6, with D maybe TRBD1 (5 bases). This CDR3 has 14 residues. Germline V gives CDR1 SGHRS, CDR2 YFSETQ. In DNA, the CDR3 is TGTGCCAGCAGCTTAGAGGGGAGAAATTCACCCCTCCACTTT. This sequence encodes CASSLEGRNSPLHF. The complete variable domain, with remaining parts taken from reference TRBV5-1 and TRBJ1-6, reads KAGVTQTPRYLIKTRGQQVTLSCSPISGHRSVSWYQQTPGQGLQFLFEYFSETQRNKGNFPGRFSGRQFSNSRSEMNVSTLELGDSALYLCASSLEGRNSPLHFGNGTRLTVT.

Only a few counts were recorded for this clonotype. The rearrangement joins TRBV11-2 to TRBJ1-2, with a weak D call TRBD1 (5 bases). This CDR3 spans 14 amino acids. In germline, CDR1 is SGHAT, CDR2 FQNNGV. V was pared by 1 base and J by 4 bases, with 10 bases between. CDR3 sequence: CASSLVLGTYGYTF. CDR3 coding DNA: TGTGCCAGCAGCTTAGTCCTGGGGACCTATGGCTACACCTTC. The whole variable domain, filled in from reference TRBV11-2 and TRBJ1-2, reads EAGVAQSPRYKIIEKRQSVAFWCNPISGHATLYWYQQILGQGPKLLIQFQNNGVVDDSQLPKDRFSAERLKGVDSTLKIQPAKLEDSAVYLCASSLVLGTYGYTFGSGTRLTVV.

The chain is built from TRBV4-2 and TRBJ2-1; D gene unclear. This CDR3 comprises 17 residues. From germline, CDR1 is LGHNA and CDR2 YNFKEQ. V was trimmed by 3 bases and J by 3 bases, leaving 18 bases between them. The chain's CDR3 is CASSQAPKSLFYNEQFF. CDR3 in DNA: TGTGCCAGCAGCCAGGCGCCCAAGAGCTTATTCTACAATGAGCAGTTCTTC.

This clonotype was seen only a few times. The chain uses TRBV9 and TRBJ2-3, with D possibly being TRBD1 (6 bases). The CDR3 has 17 residues. The V gene's germline CDR1 is SGDLS and CDR2 YYNGEE. Trimming cost V 4 bases and J 3 bases, with 21 bases left between them. The CDR3: CASSPLTGRGGTDTQYF. CDR3 nucleotide sequence: TGTGCCAGCAGCCCCTTAACCGGGCGAGGGGGTACAGATACGCAGTATTTT.

Points on this clonotype: Just one base apart from a much larger clone, this may be a read error. This rearrangement joins TRBV2 to TRBJ2-3; the match to TRBD2 covers 14 bases. Germline lookup yields CDR1 SNHLY and CDR2 FYNNEI. The CDR3 totals 15 residues. The CDR3 nucleotides are TGTGCCGGCAGTCCCCGGACTAGCGGGGGGGATACGCAGTATTTT. It encodes CAGSPRTSGGDTQYF.

This chain connects TRBV5-1 to TRBJ2-1; D call uncertain. The CDR3 consists of 15 residues. Germline V lookup: CDR1 SGHRS, CDR2 YFSETQ. V lost 7 bases and J 10 bases, leaving 24 bases between the germline ends. The CDR3 DNA reads TGCGCCAGCTCACCTTCTTCGGGTATATTGGACGAGCAGTTCTTC. This encodes CASSPSSGILDEQFF.

In this sample, this clonotype turned up a few times. V usage is TRBV20-1 and J usage is TRBJ2-1; 7 bases are a match to TRBD2. The V gene's germline CDR1 is DFQATT and CDR2 SNEGSKA (reference sequence). The CDR3 consists of 15 residues. With 1 base clipped from V and 4 bases from J, the junction kept 7 bases outside the gene matches. CDR3 nucleotide sequence: TGCAGTGCTAGAGGAAGCGGGGCCCAATACAATGAGCAGTTCTTC. Encoded protein: CSARGSGAQYNEQFF.

The J gene is TRBJ1-2, the V gene TRBV5-6; a weak D match, TRBD1 (5 bases). The CDR3 consists of 17 residues. The germline CDR1 and CDR2 sequences are SGHDT and YYEEEE. Between the trimmed V and J ends, which lost 0 bases and 2 bases, there was a span of 17 bases. The CDR3 region has the DNA TGTGCCAGCAGCTTGGGTCAGGGCGCAGGTACCAACTATGGCTACACCTTC. Translating gives CASSLGQGAGTNYGYTF.